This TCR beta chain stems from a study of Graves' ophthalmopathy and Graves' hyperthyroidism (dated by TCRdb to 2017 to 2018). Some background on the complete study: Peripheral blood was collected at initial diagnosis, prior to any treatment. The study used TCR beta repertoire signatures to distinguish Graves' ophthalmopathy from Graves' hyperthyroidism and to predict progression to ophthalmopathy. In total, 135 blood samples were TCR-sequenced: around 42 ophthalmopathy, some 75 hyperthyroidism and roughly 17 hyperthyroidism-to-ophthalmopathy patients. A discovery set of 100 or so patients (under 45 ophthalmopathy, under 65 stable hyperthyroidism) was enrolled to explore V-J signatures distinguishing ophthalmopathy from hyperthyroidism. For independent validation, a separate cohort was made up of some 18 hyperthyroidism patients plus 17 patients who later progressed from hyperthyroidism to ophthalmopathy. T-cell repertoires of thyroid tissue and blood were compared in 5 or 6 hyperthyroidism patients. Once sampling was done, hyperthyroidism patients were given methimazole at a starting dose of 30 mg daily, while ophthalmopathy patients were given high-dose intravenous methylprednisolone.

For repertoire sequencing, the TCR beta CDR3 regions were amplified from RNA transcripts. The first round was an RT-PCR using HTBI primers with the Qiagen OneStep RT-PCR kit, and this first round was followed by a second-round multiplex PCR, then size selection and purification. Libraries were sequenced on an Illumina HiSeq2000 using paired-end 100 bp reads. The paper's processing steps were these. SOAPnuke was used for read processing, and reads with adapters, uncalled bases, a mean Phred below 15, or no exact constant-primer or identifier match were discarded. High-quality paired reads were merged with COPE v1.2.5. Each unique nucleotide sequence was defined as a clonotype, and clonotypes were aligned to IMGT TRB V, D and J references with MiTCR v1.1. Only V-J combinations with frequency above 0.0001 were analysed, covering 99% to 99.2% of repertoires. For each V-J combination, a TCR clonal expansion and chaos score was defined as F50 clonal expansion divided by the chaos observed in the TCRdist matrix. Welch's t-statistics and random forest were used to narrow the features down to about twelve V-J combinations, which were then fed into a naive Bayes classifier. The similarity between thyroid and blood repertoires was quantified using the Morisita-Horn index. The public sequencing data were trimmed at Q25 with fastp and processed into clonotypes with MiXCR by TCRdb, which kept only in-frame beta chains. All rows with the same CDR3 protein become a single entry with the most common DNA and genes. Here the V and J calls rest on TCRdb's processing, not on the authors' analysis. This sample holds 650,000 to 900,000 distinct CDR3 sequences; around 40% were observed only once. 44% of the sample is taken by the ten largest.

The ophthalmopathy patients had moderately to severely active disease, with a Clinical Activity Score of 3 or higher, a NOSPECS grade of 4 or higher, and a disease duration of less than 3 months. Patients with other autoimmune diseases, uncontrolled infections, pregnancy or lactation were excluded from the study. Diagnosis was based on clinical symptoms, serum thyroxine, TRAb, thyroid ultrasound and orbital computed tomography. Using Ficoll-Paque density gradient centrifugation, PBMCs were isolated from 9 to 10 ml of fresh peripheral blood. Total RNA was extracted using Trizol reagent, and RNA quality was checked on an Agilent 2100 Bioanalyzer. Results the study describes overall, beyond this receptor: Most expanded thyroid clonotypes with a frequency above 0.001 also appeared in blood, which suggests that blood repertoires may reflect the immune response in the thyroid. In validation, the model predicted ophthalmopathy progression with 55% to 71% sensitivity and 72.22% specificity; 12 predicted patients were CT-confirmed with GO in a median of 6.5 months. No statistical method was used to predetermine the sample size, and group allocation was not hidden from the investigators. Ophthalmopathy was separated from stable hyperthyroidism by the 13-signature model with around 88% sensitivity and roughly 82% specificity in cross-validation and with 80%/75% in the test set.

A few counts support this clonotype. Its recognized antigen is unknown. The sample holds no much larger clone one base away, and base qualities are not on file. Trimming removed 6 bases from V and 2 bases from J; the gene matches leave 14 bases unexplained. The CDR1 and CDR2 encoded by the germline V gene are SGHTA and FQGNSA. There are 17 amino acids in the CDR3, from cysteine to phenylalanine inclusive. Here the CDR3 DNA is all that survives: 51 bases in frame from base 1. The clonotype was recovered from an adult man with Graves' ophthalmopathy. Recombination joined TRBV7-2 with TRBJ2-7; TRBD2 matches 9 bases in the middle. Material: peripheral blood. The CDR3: CASRSVAGATRAYEQYF. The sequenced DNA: TGTGCCAGCAGATCTGTAGCGGGAGCTACGAGGGCCTACGAGCAGTACTTC.